This entry lists 24 T cell receptor beta chains sequenced from one sample in a study of blood T cell repertoires in COVID-19. The data were produced by immunoSEQ multiplex PCR, yet TCRdb's version contains in-frame clones alone and is incomplete. The table shows about 140,000 clones, with approximately 85% occurring only once. Sequenced sample: peripheral blood. These TCRs come from a man aged 45-65 years with acute or convalescent COVID-19.

This clone showed up just a few times. This chain links TRBV27 with TRBJ1-1, with D unresolved. This CDR3 region has 14 residues. V lost 0 bases to trimming and J lost 8 bases, with 13 bases between them. CDR1 and CDR2 (germline): MNHEY, SMNVEV (reference sequence). The DNA of the CDR3 is TGTGCCAGCAGTTTATCCCCCCCTACAGCAGAAGCTTTCTTT. Translated, it gives CASSLSPPTAEAFF.

CDR3 sequence reads: CAIREAGGSHTQYF. CDR3 DNA: TGTGCCATCAGGGAAGCGGGGGGTAGTCATACGCAGTATTTT. The genes are TRBV10-3 and TRBJ2-3; 9 nucleotides agree with TRBD2. Germline V CDR1 and CDR2: ENHRY, SYGVKD. The CDR3 is 14 residues long. The trim removed 6 bases at V and 7 bases at J, leaving 8 bases unmatched.

J is TRBJ1-2 and V is TRBV30; TRBD1 matches at 7 bases. V lost 3 bases, J lost 3 bases, and 1 base stayed unmatched. This CDR3 has 12 residues. CDR1 is GTSNPN and CDR2 is SVGIG in the germline V gene (reference sequence). The CDR3: CAWRGTDYGYTF. DNA for the CDR3: TGTGCCTGGAGGGGGACAGACTATGGCTACACCTTC.

The V gene is TRBV30, the J gene TRBJ2-1, with 12 bases identical to TRBD2. Trimming at V came to 1 base and at J to 4 bases, leaving 11 bases not matched to a gene. The CDR3 spans 18 residues. From germline, CDR1 is GTSNPN and CDR2 SVGIG (reference sequence). The DNA of the CDR3 is TGTGCCTGGAGTGGGCGGGGACTAGCGGGTGCCCGGTACAATGAGCAGTTCTTC. Encoded protein: CAWSGRGLAGARYNEQFF.

The chain carries TRBV27 and TRBJ1-4; the D gene is possibly TRBD1 (5 bases). The CDR3 totals 19 residues. V was pared by 1 base and J by 7 bases, with 25 bases between. Germline CDR1 reads MNHEY; CDR2 reads SMNVEV (reference sequence). The CDR3 is CASSLYGHGRQTAPEKLFF. Written as DNA, the CDR3 is TGTGCCAGCAGTTTATATGGACATGGGCGACAGACCGCTCCTGAAAAACTGTTTTTT.

The CDR3 sequence: CASSFTFYTEAFF. DNA for the CDR3: TGTGCCAGCAGTTTTACATTTTACACTGAAGCTTTCTTT. This chain links TRBV6-5 with TRBJ1-1; D unclear. The V and J ends lost 4 bases and 3 bases respectively, with 9 bases between them. Per germline, CDR1 MNHEY and CDR2 SVGAGI. This CDR3 comprises 13 residues.

The V gene is TRBV28, the J gene TRBJ2-3; D gene ambiguous. The CDR3 consists of 14 residues. CDR1 is MDHEN and CDR2 is SYDVKM in the germline V gene. Trimming cost V 1 base and J 5 bases, with 10 bases left between them. The CDR3 here is CASSLSPSLDTQYF. DNA of the CDR3: TGTGCCAGCAGTTTATCTCCCTCCTTAGATACGCAGTATTTT. Together with reference TRBV28 and TRBJ2-3, the CDR3 gives the full variable domain: DVKVTQSSRYLVKRTGEKVFLECVQDMDHENMFWYRQDPGLGLRLIYFSYDVKMKEKGDIPEGYSVSREKKERFSLILESASTNQTSMYLCASSLSPSLDTQYFGPGTRLTVL.

The J gene is TRBJ1-1, the V gene TRBV6-5; 7 bases line up with TRBD1. The CDR3 runs to 13 residues. Germline V CDR1 and CDR2: MNHEY, SVGAGI. J gave up 3 bases and V 8 bases, and 6 bases lay outside the gene matches. The CDR3 sequence is CASGTGAHTEAFF. The DNA of the CDR3 is TGTGCCAGCGGTACAGGGGCCCACACTGAAGCTTTCTTT.

The chain couples TRBV5-1 to TRBJ1-4; TRBD1 aligns across 10 bases. CDR1 and CDR2 (germline): SGHRS, YFSETQ. Unmatched junction bases numbered 8, after V lost 4 bases and J lost 8 bases. CDR3 length equals 15 residues. CDR3 loop: CASSQGGDRGEKLFF. The CDR3 nucleotides read TGCGCCAGCAGCCAGGGCGGGGACAGGGGAGAAAAACTGTTTTTT.

The genes are TRBV2 and TRBJ1-3; no firm D call. Per germline, CDR1 SNHLY and CDR2 FYNNEI. The V gene lost 1 base and the J gene lost 6 bases, with 10 bases spanning the gap. The CDR3 runs 14 residues. The CDR3 loop reads CASSEGTSKNTIYF. The CDR3 DNA reads TGTGCCAGCAGTGAAGGGACTTCTAAAAACACCATATATTTT.

J is TRBJ1-1 and V is TRBV3-1 (or the pseudogene TRBV3-2); perhaps TRBD1 as D (6 bases). This CDR3 region has 15 residues. V was shortened by 1 base and J by 5 bases, with 14 bases between the two germline ends. The germline gives CDR1 LGHDT, CDR2 YNNKEL (reference sequence). CDR3 nucleotide sequence: TGTGCCAGCAGCCAAGTGGTGGGGGCAGGAACTGAAGCTTTCTTT. Translated: CASSQVVGAGTEAFF.

The chain carries TRBV6-1 and TRBJ2-7; D is ambiguous. CDR1 MNHNS and CDR2 SASEGT come from the germline V gene. With 3 bases removed from V and 2 bases from J, the gap between germline ends came to 2 bases. The CDR3 totals 11 residues. The CDR3: CASSDTYEQYF. The CDR3 nucleotides are TGTGCCAGCAGTGATACCTACGAGCAGTACTTC.

This clone was observed a handful of times. The chain has TRBV7-3 and TRBJ1-5; D is uncertain. V was pared by 0 bases and J by 4 bases, with 4 bases between. Germline lookup yields CDR1 SGHTA and CDR2 FQGTGA. This CDR3 comprises 13 residues. The DNA of the CDR3 is TGTGCCAGCAGCTTAACGGCAAATCAGCCCCAGCATTTT. Translation gives CASSLTANQPQHF. The full variable domain, rest sourced from reference TRBV7-3 and TRBJ1-5, is GAGVSQTPSNKVTEKGKYVELRCDPISGHTALYWYRQSLGQGPEFLIYFQGTGAADDSGLPNDRFFAVRPEGSVSTLKIQRTERGDSAVYLCASSLTANQPQHFGDGTRLSIL.

The count of this clone is one. The chain employs TRBV9 and TRBJ2-5; 8 positions match TRBD2. Germline loops: CDR1 SGDLS, CDR2 YYNGEE. CDR3 length equals 16 residues. With V trimmed by 0 bases and J by 4 bases, 8 bases remained unmatched. CDR3 sequence reads: CASSVGSGLGLETQYF. The CDR3 DNA reads as TGTGCCAGCAGCGTAGGTTCGGGACTAGGCTTAGAGACCCAGTACTTC.

The chain joins TRBV5-1 to TRBJ2-7; 11 bases agree with TRBD2. The V segment lost 0 bases and the J segment 5 bases; nucleotides outside the gene matches: 1. The germline gives CDR1 SGHRS, CDR2 YFSETQ. The CDR3 is 14 amino acids. CDR3 bases: TGCGCCAGCAGCTTGGAACTAGCGGGAGACGAGCAGTACTTC. Protein: CASSLELAGDEQYF.

This clone has just one count. This chain links TRBV9 with TRBJ1-3, with TRBD1 identical over 8 bases. The ends lost 4 bases at V and 3 bases at J; junction bases unmatched: 6. The CDR3 runs 15 residues. CDR1 and CDR2 (germline): SGDLS, YYNGEE. The CDR3 DNA follows: TGTGCCAGCAGCCCCTGGACAGGGTTTGGAAACACCATATATTTT. It specifies CASSPWTGFGNTIYF.

The CDR3 sequence: CAISEGRGSGNTIYF. The DNA for the CDR3 is TGTGCCATCAGTGAGGGAAGGGGTTCTGGAAACACCATATATTTT. The chain links TRBV10-3 to TRBJ1-3; D is possibly TRBD1 (5 bases). The CDR3 contains 15 residues. With 2 bases removed from V and 1 base from J, the gap between germline ends came to 9 bases. The germline V gene encodes CDR1 ENHRY and CDR2 SYGVKD.

The chain combines TRBV19 with TRBJ2-2, with D tentatively TRBD2 (6 bases). The CDR3 has 17 amino acids. The V end lost 5 bases, the J end lost 4 bases, and 20 bases lay between the germline ends. Per germline, CDR1 LNHDA and CDR2 SQIVND (reference sequence). The CDR3 DNA is TGTGCCAGTAGTTTACTATTGTTGCGGGGCGCCACCGGGGAGCTGTTTTTT. This gives the protein CASSLLLLRGATGELFF.

The J gene is TRBJ1-2, the V gene TRBV6-5; TRBD1 is a possible D gene (5 bases). V shed 7 bases and J shed 2 bases, with 14 bases lying between them. This CDR3 has 14 residues. Germline V lookup: CDR1 MNHEY, CDR2 SVGAGI. DNA for the CDR3: TGTGCCAGCACCGGGGGAAGCGAAAACTATGGCTACACCTTC. Protein product: CASTGGSENYGYTF.

The V gene is TRBV3-1 (or the pseudogene TRBV3-2), the J gene TRBJ1-1; tentative D call: TRBD1 (5 bases). V lost 5 bases and J 0 bases, leaving 16 bases between the germline ends. Germline loops: CDR1 LGHDT, CDR2 YNNKEL (reference sequence). This CDR3 spans 16 amino acids. DNA of the CDR3: TGTGCCAGCAGCGGGCAGGGTCAGCCCATGAACACTGAAGCTTTCTTT. Its translation is CASSGQGQPMNTEAFF.

The chain employs TRBV5-5 and TRBJ1-5; no firm D call. This CDR3 is 15 amino acids long. V was clipped by 0 bases and J by 1 base, with 8 bases between them. CDR1 is SGHKS, CDR2 YYEKEE, per germline (reference sequence). DNA of the CDR3: TGTGCCAGCAGCTTGGGGGCTTGGAGCAATCAGCCCCAGCATTTT. Translation: CASSLGAWSNQPQHF.

This chain joins TRBV5-8 and TRBJ2-1; D perhaps matches TRBD2 (7 bases). Germline values: CDR1 SGHTS, CDR2 YDEGEE. The V gene lost 2 bases and the J gene lost 6 bases, with 18 bases spanning the gap. The CDR3 consists of 16 residues. CDR3 sequence: CASSFRGARVGNEQFF. Written as DNA, the CDR3 is TGTGCCAGCAGCTTTCGGGGGGCCCGCGTCGGCAATGAGCAGTTCTTC.

V usage is TRBV7-3 and J usage is TRBJ2-5; D gene ambiguous. In germline, CDR1 is SGHTA, CDR2 FQGTGA. The ends were cut back, 2 bases at V and 4 bases at J, with 8 bases in the middle. This CDR3 has 13 residues. The CDR3 coding sequence is TGTGCCAGCAGCTTAGGAGCGCGAGAGACCCAGTACTTC. This encodes CASSLGARETQYF.

In nucleotides, the CDR3 is TGTGCCAGCAGCCAAGCCGGACAGGGGGAGGCTGAAGCTTTCTTT. Its translation: CASSQAGQGEAEAFF. The V call is TRBV14, the J call TRBJ1-1; 10 bases match TRBD1. The CDR3 has 15 residues. The germline V gene encodes CDR1 SGHDN and CDR2 FVKESK. Trimming cost V 1 base and J 6 bases; bases outside gene matches: 5.